This T cell receptor beta chain was captured by sequencing in a study of blood T cell repertoires in COVID-19. Study-wide background: From T cells, B-cell-depleted T cells, or PBMCs came the material, which was cDNA or gDNA.

Produced via immunoSEQ multiplex PCR; TCRdb's table is partial and in-frame only. This table has about 190,000 clones, roughly 80% appearing once. Trimming left V 0 bases short and J 7 bases short, with 12 bases between. The CDR3 is 15 amino acids. Germline values: CDR1 MNHEY, CDR2 SVGAGI. Sequencing input: peripheral blood. The rearrangement links TRBV6-5 to TRBJ1-4; TRBD1 is a possible D gene (5 bases). The clonotype originates from a woman between 35 and 50 years old with acute or convalescent COVID-19. CDR3 protein: CASSYSQGGGEKLFF. The CDR3 nucleotides are TGTGCCAGCAGTTACTCCCAGGGAGGTGGTGAAAAACTGTTTTTT.